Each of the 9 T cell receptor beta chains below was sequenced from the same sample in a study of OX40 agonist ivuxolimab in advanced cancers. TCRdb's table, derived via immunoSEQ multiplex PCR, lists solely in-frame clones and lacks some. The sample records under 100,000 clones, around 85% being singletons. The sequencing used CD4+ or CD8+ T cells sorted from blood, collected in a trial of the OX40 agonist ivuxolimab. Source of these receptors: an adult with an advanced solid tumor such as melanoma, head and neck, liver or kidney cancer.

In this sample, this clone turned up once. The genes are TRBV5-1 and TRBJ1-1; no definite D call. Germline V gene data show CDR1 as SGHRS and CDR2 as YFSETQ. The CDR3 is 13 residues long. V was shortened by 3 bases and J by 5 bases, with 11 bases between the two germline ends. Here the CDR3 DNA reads TGCGCCAGCAGCTATAACCTGGGGACTGAAGCTTTCTTT. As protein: CASSYNLGTEAFF.

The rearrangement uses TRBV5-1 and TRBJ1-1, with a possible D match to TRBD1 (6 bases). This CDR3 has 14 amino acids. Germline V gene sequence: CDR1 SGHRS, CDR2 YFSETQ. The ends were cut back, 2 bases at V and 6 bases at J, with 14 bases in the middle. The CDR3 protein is CASSFRTDYAEAFF. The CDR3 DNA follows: TGCGCCAGCAGCTTCCGGACAGACTACGCTGAAGCTTTCTTT.

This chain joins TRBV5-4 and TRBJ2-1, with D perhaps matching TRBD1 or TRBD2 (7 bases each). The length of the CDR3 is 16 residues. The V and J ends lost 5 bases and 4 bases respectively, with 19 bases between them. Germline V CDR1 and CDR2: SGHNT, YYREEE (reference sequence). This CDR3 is CASSYSGGGFYNEQFF. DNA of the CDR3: TGTGCCAGCAGTTACTCAGGGGGGGGGTTTTACAATGAGCAGTTCTTC.

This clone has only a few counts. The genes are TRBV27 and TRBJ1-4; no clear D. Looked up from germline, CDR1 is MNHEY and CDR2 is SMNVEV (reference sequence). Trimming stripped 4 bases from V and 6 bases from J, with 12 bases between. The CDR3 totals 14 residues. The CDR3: CASSSALRDEKLFF. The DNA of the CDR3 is TGTGCCAGCAGTTCGGCCCTACGAGATGAAAAACTGTTTTTT.

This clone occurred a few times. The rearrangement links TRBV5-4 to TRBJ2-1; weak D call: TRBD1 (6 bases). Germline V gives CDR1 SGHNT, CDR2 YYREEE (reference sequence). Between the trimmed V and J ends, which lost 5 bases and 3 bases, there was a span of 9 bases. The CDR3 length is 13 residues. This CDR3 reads CASSQGFYNEQFF. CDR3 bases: TGTGCCAGCAGTCAGGGGTTCTACAATGAGCAGTTCTTC.

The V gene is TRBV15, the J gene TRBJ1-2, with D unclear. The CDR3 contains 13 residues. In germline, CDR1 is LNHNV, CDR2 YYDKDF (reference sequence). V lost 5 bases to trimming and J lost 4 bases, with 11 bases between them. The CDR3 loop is CATSVRARYGYTF. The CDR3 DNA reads TGTGCCACCAGCGTCCGGGCCCGCTATGGCTACACCTTC.

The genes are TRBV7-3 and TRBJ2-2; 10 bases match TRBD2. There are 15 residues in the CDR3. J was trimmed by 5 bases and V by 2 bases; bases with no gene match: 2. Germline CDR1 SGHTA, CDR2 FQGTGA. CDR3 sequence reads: CASSLLAGATGELFF. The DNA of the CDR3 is TGTGCCAGCAGCTTACTAGCGGGAGCGACCGGGGAGCTGTTTTTT.

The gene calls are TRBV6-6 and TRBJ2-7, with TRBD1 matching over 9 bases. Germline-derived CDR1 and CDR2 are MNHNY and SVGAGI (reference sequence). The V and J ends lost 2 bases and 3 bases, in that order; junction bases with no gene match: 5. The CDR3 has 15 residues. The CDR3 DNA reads TGTGCCAGCAGTTACCCGGACAGGGGCAACTACGAGCAGTACTTC. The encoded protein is CASSYPDRGNYEQYF.

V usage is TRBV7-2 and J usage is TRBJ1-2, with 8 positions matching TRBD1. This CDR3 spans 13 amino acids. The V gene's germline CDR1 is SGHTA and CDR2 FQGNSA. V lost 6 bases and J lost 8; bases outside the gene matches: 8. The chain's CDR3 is CASRFTGGDGYTF. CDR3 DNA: TGTGCCAGCAGATTTACAGGGGGTGACGGCTACACCTTC.